The entry below describes one TCR beta chain. This CDR3 has 14 amino acids. V was clipped by 5 bases and J by 5 bases, with 11 bases between them. Per the germline V gene, CDR1 is KGHDR and CDR2 is SFDVKD. The source of the sample is a study of blood T cell repertoires in COVID-19. Original analysis: For nucleated cells, counts were estimated from reference gene primer amplification. The protocol was immunoSEQ multiplex PCR, while the TCRdb copy is restricted to in-frame clones and leaves out a portion. V and J calls and clone size are those listed in that table; D and trimming were worked out from the DNA. The sample carries a few hundred thousand clones, more than 85% recorded once. Donors were grouped by their self-reported clinical history.

The chain couples TRBV24-1 to TRBJ2-2; D not certain. Sample: PBMCs or T cells enriched from blood (not recorded which). This sequence was found in a man aged 40-55 years who had recovered from COVID-19. Here the CDR3 reads CATSAPGKTGELFF. The CDR3 region has the DNA TGTGCCACCAGTGCCCCAGGCAAGACCGGGGAGCTGTTTTTT.